The entry below gives a single T cell receptor (beta chain) sequence along with its context. No cognate antigen has been identified for it. No per-base quality is available; no much larger clone lies one base away. The data originate from a study of T cell repertoires in cytomegalovirus infection (dated by TCRdb to the late 2010s). As for the study more broadly: The HLA type of each donor mattered for the analysis, because public TCR beta signatures pointed to carriage of CMV infection along with the matching HLA type.

Study-wide conclusions, independent of this receptor: The ex vivo response was dominated by HLA-C-restricted CMV-specific TCR beta clonotypes, which also provided the single most frequent clonotype in two of eight donors. In both this cohort and an independent cohort of approximately 350 donors, the cumulative frequency of public TCR beta family members distinguished carriers of CMV infection plus the relevant HLA type.

The junction shows trimming of 6 bases on V and 0 bases on J, and the gene matches do not reach 5 bases of it. The CDR3 contains 14 residues, cysteine and phenylalanine counted. The entry retains the CDR3 DNA only, 42 bases that are in frame from base 1. CDR1 SQVTM and CDR2 ANQGSEA are derived from the germline V gene. TCRdb records Illumina HiSeq 1500 as the sequencer. The public sequencing data were trimmed at Q25 with fastp and processed into clonotypes with MiXCR by TCRdb, which kept only in-frame beta chains. Rows matching on CDR3 protein sequence are summarized as one entry with the most common DNA and genes. Counted in this sample were around 740,000 distinct CDR3 sequences; approximately 40% of them appeared once. The ten largest clonotypes hold 2.8% of the sample.

This chain joins TRBV29-1 to TRBJ2-1; 7 bases in the middle match TRBD1. Sequencing was done on a sample of PBMCs. The clonotype was recovered from a human donor in good health (CMV status not recorded). Some clones in this sample may be carry-over from other donors' samples. The DNA sequence is given as TGCAGCGTGATCCGGGACAGCTCCTACAATGAGCAGTTCTTC. Translated, this is CSVIRDSSYNEQFF.